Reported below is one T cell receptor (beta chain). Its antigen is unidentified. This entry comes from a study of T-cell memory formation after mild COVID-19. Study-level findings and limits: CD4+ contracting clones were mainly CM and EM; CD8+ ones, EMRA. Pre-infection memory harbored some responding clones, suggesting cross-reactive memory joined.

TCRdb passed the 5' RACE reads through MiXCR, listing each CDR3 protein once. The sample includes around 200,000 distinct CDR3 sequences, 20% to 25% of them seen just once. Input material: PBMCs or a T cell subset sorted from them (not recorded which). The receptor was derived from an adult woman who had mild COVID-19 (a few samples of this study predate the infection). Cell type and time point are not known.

The CDR3 spells CSARPRTSSLEQFF. The CDR3 DNA is TGCAGTGCTAGACCCCGGACTAGCTCGCTTGAGCAGTTCTTC. The chain joins TRBV20-1 to TRBJ2-1, with TRBD2 matching over 8 bases. V lost 2 bases and J lost 9; bases outside the gene matches: 9. CDR1 is DFQATT, CDR2 SNEGSKA, per germline (reference sequence). This CDR3 has 14 amino acids.